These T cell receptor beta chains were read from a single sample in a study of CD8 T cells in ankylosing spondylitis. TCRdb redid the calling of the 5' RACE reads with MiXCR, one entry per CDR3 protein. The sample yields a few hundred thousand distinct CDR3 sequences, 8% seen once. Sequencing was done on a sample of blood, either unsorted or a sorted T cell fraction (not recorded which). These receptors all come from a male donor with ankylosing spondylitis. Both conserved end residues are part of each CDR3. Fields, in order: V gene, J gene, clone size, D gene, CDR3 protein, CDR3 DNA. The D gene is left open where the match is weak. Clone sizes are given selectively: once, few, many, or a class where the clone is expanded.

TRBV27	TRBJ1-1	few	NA	CASSSGVGEAFF	TGTGCCAGCAGTTCCGGAGTTGGTGAAGCTTTCTTT
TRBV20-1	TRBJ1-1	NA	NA	CSASTGSGKTEAFF	TGCAGTGCTTCTACAGGGTCGGGGAAGACTGAAGCTTTCTTT
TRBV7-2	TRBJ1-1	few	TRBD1	CASSLPQGARTEAFF	TGTGCCAGCAGCCTACCACAGGGGGCTAGGACTGAAGCTTTCTTT
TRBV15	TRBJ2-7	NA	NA	CATSREVGLGYEQYF	TGTGCCACCAGCAGAGAGGTGGGGCTAGGATACGAGCAGTACTTC
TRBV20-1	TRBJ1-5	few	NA	CSARRRERNQPQHF	TGCAGTGCTAGAAGGAGGGAGCGGAATCAGCCCCAGCATTTT
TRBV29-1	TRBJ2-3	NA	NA	CSVEGLRRDTQYF	TGCAGCGTTGAAGGACTAAGGCGGGATACGCAGTATTTT
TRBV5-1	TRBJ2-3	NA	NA	CASSRYSTGPDTQYF	TGCGCCAGCAGCCGTTACTCGACAGGTCCAGATACGCAGTATTTT
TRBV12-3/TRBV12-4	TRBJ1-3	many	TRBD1	CASRPRQGANSGNTIYF	TGTGCCAGCAGGCCAAGACAGGGAGCGAACTCTGGAAACACCATATATTTT
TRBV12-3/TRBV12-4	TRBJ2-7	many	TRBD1	CASSFAGGSYEQYF	TGTGCCAGCAGTTTCGCAGGGGGTTCCTACGAGCAGTACTTC
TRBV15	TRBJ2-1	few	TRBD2	CATSRELAGLNEQFF	TGTGCCACCAGCAGAGAACTAGCGGGCCTCAATGAGCAGTTCTTC
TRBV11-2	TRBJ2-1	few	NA	CASSFNSGTSNNEQFF	TGTGCCAGCAGCTTTAACTCCGGGACCAGCAACAATGAGCAGTTCTTC
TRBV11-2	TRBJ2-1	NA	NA	CASSFIGGRYNEQFF	TGTGCCAGCAGCTTTATCGGGGGGCGCTACAATGAGCAGTTCTTC
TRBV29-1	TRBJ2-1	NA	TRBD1	CSVHRGRLREQFF	TGCAGCGTTCACAGGGGGCGCCTTAGGGAGCAGTTCTTC
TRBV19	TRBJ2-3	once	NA	CASSPNEPSTDTQYF	TGTGCCAGTAGCCCCAACGAACCAAGCACAGATACGCAGTATTTT
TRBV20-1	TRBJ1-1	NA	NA	CSAGFGLEAFF	TGCAGTGCGGGCTTCGGACTTGAAGCTTTCTTT
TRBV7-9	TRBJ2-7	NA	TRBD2	CASSELAGVGEQYF	TGTGCCAGCAGCGAACTAGCGGGAGTTGGCGAGCAGTACTTC
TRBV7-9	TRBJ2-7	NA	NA	CASSLGTRLYEQYF	TGTGCCAGCAGCTTAGGAACTAGGCTCTACGAGCAGTACTTC
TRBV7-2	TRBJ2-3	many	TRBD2	CASSLWTSGLMDTQYF	TGTGCCAGCAGCTTATGGACTAGCGGCCTTATGGATACGCAGTATTTT
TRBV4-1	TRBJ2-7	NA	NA	CASSQSRAGRSSYEQYF	TGCGCCAGCAGCCAATCCCGGGCGGGCCGAAGCTCCTACGAGCAGTACTTC
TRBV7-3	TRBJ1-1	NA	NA	CASSLDPGTEAFF	TGTGCCAGCAGCTTAGATCCGGGCACTGAAGCTTTCTTT
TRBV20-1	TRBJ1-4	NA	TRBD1	CSARVRDRPF	TGCAGTGCTAGAGTTCGGGACAGACCTTTT
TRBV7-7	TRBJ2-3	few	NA	CASSTQPGGDTQYF	TGTGCCAGCAGCACCCAACCGGGTGGGGATACGCAGTATTTT
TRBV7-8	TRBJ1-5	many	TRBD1	CASGTGRNQPQHF	TGTGCCAGCGGGACAGGGCGAAATCAGCCCCAGCATTTT
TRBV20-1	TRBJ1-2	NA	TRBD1	CSARGWTGTGYTF	TGCAGTGCTAGAGGTTGGACAGGGACCGGCTACACCTTC
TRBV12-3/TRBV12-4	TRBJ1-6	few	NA	CASSIARGGANSPLHF	TGTGCCAGCAGCATTGCCCGTGGGGGGGCGAATAGTCCCCTCCACTTT
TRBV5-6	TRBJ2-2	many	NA	CASSLGPRNTGELFF	TGTGCCAGCAGTTTAGGTCCTAGAAACACCGGGGAGCTGTTTTTT
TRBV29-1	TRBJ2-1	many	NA	CSVDPAGRVAGEQFF	TGCAGCGTCGATCCGGCTGGCAGGGTGGCTGGTGAGCAGTTCTTC
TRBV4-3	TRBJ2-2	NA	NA	CASSQRPGGELFF	TGCGCCAGCAGCCAAAGGCCCGGCGGGGAGCTGTTTTTT
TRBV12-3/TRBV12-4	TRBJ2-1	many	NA	CASSLRATAAQSDANEQFF	TGTGCCAGCAGTTTAAGGGCCACGGCTGCCCAATCGGACGCGAATGAGCAGTTCTTC
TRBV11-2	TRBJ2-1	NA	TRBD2	CASSFRYQPGTSGRGEQFF	TGTGCCAGCAGCTTTAGATATCAACCCGGGACTAGCGGGAGAGGTGAGCAGTTCTTC
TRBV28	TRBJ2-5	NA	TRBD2	CASSLLSSGSVEETQYF	TGTGCCAGCAGTTTATTAAGTAGCGGGAGTGTAGAAGAGACCCAGTACTTC
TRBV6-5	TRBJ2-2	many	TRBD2	CASGYHGLAGAGELFF	TGTGCCAGCGGATACCACGGACTAGCGGGAGCCGGGGAGCTGTTTTTT
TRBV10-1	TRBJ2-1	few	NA	CASSPISADEQFF	TGCGCCAGCAGTCCGATCTCGGCGGATGAGCAGTTCTTC
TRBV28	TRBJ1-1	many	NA	CASGLGQLNTEAFF	TGTGCCAGCGGACTTGGACAGTTGAACACTGAAGCTTTCTTT
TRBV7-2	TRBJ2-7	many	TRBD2	CASSGRTSGRHEQYF	TGTGCCAGCAGCGGACGGACTAGCGGGAGACACGAGCAGTACTTC
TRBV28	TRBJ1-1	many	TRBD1	CASIMTGPSTEAFF	TGTGCCAGCATTATGACAGGGCCGAGCACTGAAGCTTTCTTT
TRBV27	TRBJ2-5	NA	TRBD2	CASSLSRGLAGVGETQYF	TGTGCCAGCAGTTTATCGAGGGGTCTAGCGGGAGTGGGTGAGACCCAGTACTTC
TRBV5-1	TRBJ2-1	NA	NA	CASSEDYNEQFF	TGCGCCAGCAGCGAGGATTACAATGAGCAGTTCTTC
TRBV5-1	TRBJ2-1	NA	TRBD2	CASSLSTSGRVSPAREQFF	TGCGCCAGCAGCCTGTCAACTAGCGGGCGTGTCTCCCCCGCACGTGAGCAGTTCTTC
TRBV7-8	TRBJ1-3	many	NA	CASARGRFSGNTIYF	TGTGCCAGCGCTAGAGGACGGTTCTCTGGAAACACCATATATTTT
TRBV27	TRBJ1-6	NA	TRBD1	CASSWTGHSPLHF	TGTGCCAGCAGTTGGACAGGGCATTCACCCCTCCACTTT
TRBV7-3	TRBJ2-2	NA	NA	CASSLTPLGLPGELFF	TGTGCCAGCAGCTTAACGCCTCTCGGTTTGCCCGGGGAGCTGTTTTTT
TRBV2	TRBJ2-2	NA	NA	CASSATTIEVTGELFF	TGTGCCAGCAGTGCCACCACCATTGAGGTCACCGGGGAGCTGTTTTTT
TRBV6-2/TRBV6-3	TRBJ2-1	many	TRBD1	CASRGQGYNEQFF	TGTGCCAGCAGGGGACAGGGGTATAATGAGCAGTTCTTC
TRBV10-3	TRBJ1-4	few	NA	CATRRPTNEKLFF	TGTGCCACCCGACGACCAACTAATGAAAAACTGTTTTTT
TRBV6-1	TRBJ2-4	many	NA	CASSLNGRLNIQYF	TGTGCCAGCAGCCTGAACGGGAGACTTAACATTCAGTACTTC
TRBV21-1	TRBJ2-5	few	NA	CASSKDSDRGSQETQYF	TGTGCCAGCAGCAAAGATAGCGACCGAGGAAGCCAAGAGACCCAGTACTTC
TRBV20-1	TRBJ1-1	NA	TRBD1	CSAREQTGWWNTEAFF	TGCAGTGCTAGAGAACAGACAGGGTGGTGGAACACTGAAGCTTTCTTT
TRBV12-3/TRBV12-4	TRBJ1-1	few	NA	CASRTQASPEAFF	TGTGCCAGCAGAACTCAGGCTTCTCCCGAAGCTTTCTTT
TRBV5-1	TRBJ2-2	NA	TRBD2	CASTPLSGSPGELFF	TGCGCCAGCACCCCCCTTAGCGGGAGTCCCGGGGAGCTGTTTTTT
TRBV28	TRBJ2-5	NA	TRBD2	CALGVSGRFRETQYF	TGTGCCTTGGGGGTTAGCGGGAGATTCAGGGAGACCCAGTACTTC
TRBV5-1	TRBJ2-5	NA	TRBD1	CASSLEGRGNYQETQYF	TGCGCCAGCAGCTTGGAGGGCAGGGGGAACTACCAAGAGACCCAGTACTTC
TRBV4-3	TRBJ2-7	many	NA	CASSQEGYPPSYEQYF	TGCGCCAGCAGCCAAGAGGGGTATCCCCCTTCCTACGAGCAGTACTTC
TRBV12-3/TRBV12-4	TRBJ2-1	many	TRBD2	CASSLDLAGNEQFF	TGTGCCAGCAGTTTAGACCTAGCGGGCAATGAGCAGTTCTTC
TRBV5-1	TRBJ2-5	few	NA	CASSHFRGGSETQYF	TGCGCCAGCAGCCACTTCAGGGGAGGTTCAGAGACCCAGTACTTC
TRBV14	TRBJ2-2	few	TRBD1	CASRGQVGGELFF	TGTGCCAGCAGGGGACAGGTCGGCGGGGAGCTGTTTTTT
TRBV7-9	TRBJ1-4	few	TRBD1	CASSSSGTGDEKLFF	TGTGCCAGCAGCTCCTCCGGGACAGGGGATGAAAAACTGTTTTTT
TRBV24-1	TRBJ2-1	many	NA	CATSDLLDEQFF	TGTGCCACCAGTGATCTATTGGATGAGCAGTTCTTC
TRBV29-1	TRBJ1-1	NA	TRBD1	CSVHRQGITEAFF	TGCAGCGTTCACAGACAGGGAATCACTGAAGCTTTCTTT